The next 24 T cell receptor beta chains were all read from a single sample in a study of chemoradiotherapy in HPV16-positive cancers. Libraries were prepared by immunoSEQ multiplex PCR; TCRdb keeps only in-frame clonotypes and omits some of them. Here the sample spans about 8,000 clones, around 80% being singletons. This material was collected from a patient who underwent chemoradiotherapy. These receptors were taken from a human donor with HPV-associated anogenital cancer.

The J gene is TRBJ2-2, the V gene TRBV18; tentative D call: TRBD1 (5 bases). Trimming pared 3 bases from V and 6 bases from J, leaving 8 bases between. Germline V gene lookup returns CDR1 KGHSH and CDR2 LQKENI. The CDR3 runs to 13 residues. Written as DNA, the CDR3 is TGTGCCAGCTCACCCTCAGGGCCCGGGGAGCTGTTTTTT. It encodes CASSPSGPGELFF.

The rearrangement links TRBV18 to TRBJ2-7, with unresolved D. The CDR3 totals 12 residues. The germline V gene has CDR1 KGHSH and CDR2 LQKENI. V was cut by 6 bases and J by 6 bases, with 12 bases left in between. CDR3 region: CASSAGGGEQYF. As DNA, the CDR3 is TGTGCCAGCTCCGCCGGTGGTGGCGAGCAGTACTTC.

The chain has TRBV10-3 and TRBJ2-3, with 7 bases matching TRBD2. Germline V gene lookup returns CDR1 ENHRY and CDR2 SYGVKD. The V segment lost 6 bases and the J segment 4 bases; nucleotides outside the gene matches: 7. The CDR3 runs 14 residues. The CDR3 nucleotides read TGTGCCATCAGAGGCGGGGGAGGCGCAGATACGCAGTATTTT. Translated, it gives CAIRGGGGADTQYF.

A few counts support this clone. The chain combines TRBV18 with TRBJ2-2; TRBD1 might be the D (5 bases). Per the germline V gene, CDR1 is KGHSH and CDR2 is LQKENI. This CDR3 comprises 15 residues. Trimming pared 3 bases from V and 1 base from J, leaving 9 bases between. The CDR3 region is CASSPAGLNTGELFF. In DNA, the CDR3 is TGTGCCAGCTCACCGGCAGGGTTGAACACCGGGGAGCTGTTTTTT.

V is TRBV30 and J is TRBJ1-4, with TRBD1 as a possible D gene (6 bases). Deletions cut 4 bases from V and 5 bases from J, with 11 bases between. The CDR3 contains 13 residues. The germline CDR1 and CDR2 sequences are GTSNPN and SVGIG (reference sequence). As DNA, the CDR3 is TGTGCCTGGAATAGGGACACAAATGAAAAACTGTTTTTT. Translated: CAWNRDTNEKLFF.

The rearrangement joins TRBV27 to TRBJ2-2; the D gene is possibly TRBD1 (6 bases). This CDR3 comprises 15 residues. The germline V and J ends were trimmed by 5 bases and 2 bases, with 12 bases remaining between them. Germline CDR1 and CDR2: MNHEY and SMNVEV (reference sequence). The CDR3 is CASSPGTHNTGELFF. Written as DNA, the CDR3 is TGTGCCAGCAGTCCCGGGACACATAACACCGGGGAGCTGTTTTTT.

The V gene is TRBV2, the J gene TRBJ2-1; D may be TRBD1 (5 bases). This CDR3 contains 14 residues. Germline V lookup: CDR1 SNHLY, CDR2 FYNNEI. V was trimmed by 6 bases and J by 0 bases, leaving 9 bases between them. The DNA of the CDR3 is TGTGCCAGCAGAAGGGGAAGCTCCTACAATGAGCAGTTCTTC. Translating gives CASRRGSSYNEQFF.

This rearrangement joins TRBV7-9 to TRBJ1-5; 7 nucleotides line up with TRBD1. V was pared by 2 bases and J by 0 bases, with 7 bases of the junction left unmatched. The CDR3 extends over 17 amino acids. Per the germline V gene, CDR1 is SEHNR and CDR2 is FQNEAQ (reference sequence). CDR3 sequence: CASSLRKGQYSNQPQHF. The CDR3 DNA reads as TGTGCCAGCAGCTTACGCAAGGGACAGTATAGCAATCAGCCCCAGCATTTT.

The chain couples TRBV4-1 to TRBJ1-6; D gene ambiguous. Trimming took 2 bases from V and 10 from J, leaving 18 bases between them. The CDR3 consists of 16 residues. Germline loops: CDR1 MGHRA, CDR2 YSYEKL. The CDR3 sequence is CASSQMVGGRGSPLHF. CDR3 bases: TGCGCCAGCAGCCAAATGGTGGGCGGGAGAGGATCACCCCTCCACTTT.

The J gene is TRBJ2-6, the V gene TRBV7-2; 8 nucleotides match TRBD2. The germline CDR1 and CDR2 sequences are SGHTA and FQGNSA. The ends lost 5 bases at V and 2 bases at J; junction bases unmatched: 5. This CDR3 comprises 16 residues. CDR3 sequence: CASSRTGGAGANVLTF. The CDR3 DNA reads TGTGCCAGCAGCCGGACGGGGGGGGCTGGGGCCAACGTCCTGACTTTC.

This chain links TRBV30 with TRBJ2-3; D is perhaps TRBD2 (5 bases). The V gene lost 0 bases and the J gene lost 3 bases, with 10 bases spanning the gap. The CDR3 spans 14 residues. Germline CDR1 GTSNPN, CDR2 SVGIG (reference sequence). CDR3 protein: CAWSVLVGTDTQYF. CDR3 bases: TGTGCCTGGAGTGTACTAGTGGGTACAGATACGCAGTATTTT.

The genes are TRBV4-1 and TRBJ1-2; a weak D match, TRBD1 (6 bases). The CDR3 covers 16 residues. The ends were cut back, 5 bases at V and 4 bases at J, with 20 bases in the middle. The germline V gene has CDR1 MGHRA and CDR2 YSYEKL. CDR3 protein: CASSKPASGQSYGYTF. DNA of the CDR3: TGCGCCAGCAGCAAGCCCGCCAGCGGACAGAGCTATGGCTACACCTTC.

This clone was seen a few times. The chain recombines TRBV5-1 with TRBJ1-4; D not resolved. V lost 1 base, J lost 3 bases, and 10 bases lay in between. This CDR3 has 15 residues. The germline gives CDR1 SGHRS, CDR2 YFSETQ. The CDR3 here is CASSLSGLPNEKLFF. The CDR3 DNA is TGCGCCAGCAGCTTGTCCGGGTTACCTAATGAAAAACTGTTTTTT.

The chain carries TRBV7-6 and TRBJ1-5; TRBD1 matches at 9 bases. The CDR3 has 13 residues. Germline CDR1 reads SGHVS; CDR2 reads FNYEAQ. With V trimmed by 3 bases and J by 9 bases, 3 bases remained unmatched. The CDR3 DNA sequence: TGTGCCAGCAGCTTCATGACAGGGGGGCCCCAGCATTTT. Protein sequence: CASSFMTGGPQHF.

The gene calls are TRBV9 and TRBJ2-1; D may be TRBD2 (7 bases). CDR1 and CDR2 from the germline V gene are SGDLS and YYNGEE. The CDR3 is 15 amino acids. V lost 3 bases to trimming and J lost 8 bases, with 18 bases between them. CDR3 protein: CASSALMGGPDEQFF. The DNA for the CDR3 is TGTGCCAGCAGCGCTCTTATGGGGGGGCCCGATGAGCAGTTCTTC.

The V and J genes are TRBV27 and TRBJ2-7, with unresolved D. CDR3 length: 14 amino acids. The V end lost 6 bases, the J end lost 2 bases, and 14 bases lay between the germline ends. Germline lookup yields CDR1 MNHEY and CDR2 SMNVEV (reference sequence). DNA of the CDR3: TGTGCCAGCAGAGGCTCCAACACCGCCTACGAGCAGTACTTC. Translating it yields CASRGSNTAYEQYF.

As to this clone: The missing conserved phenylalanine or tryptophan at the end of this CDR3 makes a read error likely. No DNA is shown, since the ends of the CDR3 on it are uncertain; the CDR3 is the one TCRdb lists. The chain couples TRBV29-1 to TRBJ2-7; the table calls TRBD1, which could not be checked here. With termini counted, the CDR3 has 11 amino acids. Germline V lookup: CDR1 SQVTM, CDR2 ANQGSEA. The CDR3 is CSVVVGQGIFI.

This chain joins TRBV10-1 and TRBJ2-1; 9 bases are a match to TRBD2. Losses at the gene ends were 0 bases for V and 8 bases for J; bases not matched to a gene: 23. CDR1 is WNHNN, CDR2 SYGVQD, per germline (reference sequence). The CDR3 has 21 residues. The CDR3 region has the DNA TGCGCCAGCAGTGAGTCGGGGCTAGCGGGGCTTTTCGCCTCATCCAGCGATGAGCAGTTCTTC. Translating gives CASSESGLAGLFASSSDEQFF.

This chain links TRBV7-9 with TRBJ1-1; tentative D call: TRBD1 (6 bases). V was shortened by 4 bases and J by 2 bases, with 14 bases between the two germline ends. In germline, CDR1 is SEHNR, CDR2 FQNEAQ (reference sequence). CDR3 length equals 15 residues. This chain's CDR3 is CASSSSGVPNTEAFF. In DNA form, the CDR3 reads TGTGCCAGCAGCTCTTCAGGGGTCCCAAACACTGAAGCTTTCTTT.

The CDR3 loop reads CSVKAGGPDEQYF. In nucleotides, the CDR3 is TGCAGCGTTAAGGCGGGAGGGCCGGACGAGCAGTACTTC. The V gene is TRBV29-1, the J gene TRBJ2-7; 9 positions agree with TRBD2. Germline-derived CDR1 and CDR2 are SQVTM and ANQGSEA. The CDR3 spans 13 residues. The V gene end was trimmed by 5 bases and the J gene end by 5 bases; junction bases not matched to a gene: 7.

This chain uses TRBV6-1 with TRBJ1-6; maybe TRBD1 (5 bases). Germline values: CDR1 MNHNS, CDR2 SASEGT. With 4 bases removed from V and 0 bases from J, the gap between germline ends came to 13 bases. The CDR3 loop spans 17 amino acids. The CDR3 DNA reads as TGTGCCAGCAGTGCCGAGACAGCCTACTCCTATAATTCACCCCTCCACTTT. Its translation: CASSAETAYSYNSPLHF.

This clone was found a few times. The chain is built from TRBV28 and TRBJ1-5, with D possibly being TRBD1 (6 bases). There are 14 residues in the CDR3. Looked up from germline, CDR1 is MDHEN and CDR2 is SYDVKM. Trimming shortened V by 2 bases and J by 6 bases, and 11 bases separated the two germline ends. This CDR3 is CASSLRTDLQPQHF. The DNA of the CDR3 is TGTGCCAGCAGTTTACGGACAGACCTTCAGCCCCAGCATTTT. The complete variable domain, with remaining parts taken from reference TRBV28 and TRBJ1-5, reads DVKVTQSSRYLVKRTGEKVFLECVQDMDHENMFWYRQDPGLGLRLIYFSYDVKMKEKGDIPEGYSVSREKKERFSLILESASTNQTSMYLCASSLRTDLQPQHFGDGTRLSIL.

This rearrangement joins TRBV14 to TRBJ1-2; no clear D gene. Deletions cut 1 base from V and 5 bases from J, with 11 bases between. Per the germline V gene, CDR1 is SGHDN and CDR2 is FVKESK. The CDR3 loop spans 14 amino acids. In nucleotides, the CDR3 is TGTGCCAGCAGCCAAGCAGGTGTGGGTTATGGCTACACCTTC. Amino acid sequence: CASSQAGVGYGYTF.

V gene TRBV5-6 combines with J gene TRBJ2-5; TRBD2 aligns across 13 bases. The V gene's germline CDR1 is SGHDT and CDR2 YYEEEE. The V and J ends lost 4 bases and 1 base, in that order; junction bases with no gene match: 10. The CDR3 totals 18 residues. The CDR3 sequence is CASSPLAGGPSLQETQYF. The DNA for the CDR3 is TGTGCCAGCAGCCCACTAGCGGGAGGGCCTTCCCTCCAAGAGACCCAGTACTTC.